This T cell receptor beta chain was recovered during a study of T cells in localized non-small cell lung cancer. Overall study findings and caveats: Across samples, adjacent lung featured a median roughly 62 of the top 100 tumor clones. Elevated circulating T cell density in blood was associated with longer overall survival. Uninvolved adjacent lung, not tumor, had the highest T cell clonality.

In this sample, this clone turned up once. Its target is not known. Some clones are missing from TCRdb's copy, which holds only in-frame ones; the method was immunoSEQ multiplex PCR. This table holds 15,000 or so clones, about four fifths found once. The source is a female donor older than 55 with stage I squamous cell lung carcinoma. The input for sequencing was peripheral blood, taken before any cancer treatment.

The CDR3 sequence: CASRGDSSGGTKTQYF. Here the CDR3 DNA reads TGTGCCAGCAGGGGGGATTCTAGCGGGGGGACGAAGACCCAGTACTTC. The V gene is TRBV6-9, the J gene TRBJ2-5, with 11 bases aligning to TRBD2. The CDR3 extends over 16 amino acids. V lost 6 bases and J lost 6; bases outside the gene matches: 12. Per the germline V gene, CDR1 is MNHGY and CDR2 is SVAAGI.